This T cell receptor beta chain emerged from a study of CD8+CD57+ T cells in acquired aplastic anemia. On this clonotype: The antigen is undetermined. Relative to the germline gene, one junction end is altered; a read error may explain this.

Patients selected for sequencing had displayed CD8+CD57+ cell expansion by flow cytometry. Both TCR beta VDJ combination and CDR3 sequence profiling were carried out. Genomic DNA was the template for this profiling. TCRdb analysed the reads with MiXCR anew, one entry per CDR3 protein. The data hold 200,000 to 300,000 distinct CDR3 sequences, with approximately 82% observed a single time. Study-wide findings and caveats: CD8+ Simpson's diversity in patients was not significantly different from that in controls.

This CDR3 is built from 14 residues. The germline gives CDR1 SGDLS, CDR2 YYNGEE. The chain is built from TRBV9 and TRBJ2-3, with a tentative D call TRBD2 (5 bases). The sequence came from a human donor with aplastic anemia. The source material was sorted CD4+, CD8+, or CD8+CD57+ T cells (not recorded which) from PBMCs. CDR3 nucleotide sequence: TGTGCCAGCAGCCTTGACGGAGGTGGCTATGGCTACAATTTT. Encoded protein: CASSLDGGGYGYNF.